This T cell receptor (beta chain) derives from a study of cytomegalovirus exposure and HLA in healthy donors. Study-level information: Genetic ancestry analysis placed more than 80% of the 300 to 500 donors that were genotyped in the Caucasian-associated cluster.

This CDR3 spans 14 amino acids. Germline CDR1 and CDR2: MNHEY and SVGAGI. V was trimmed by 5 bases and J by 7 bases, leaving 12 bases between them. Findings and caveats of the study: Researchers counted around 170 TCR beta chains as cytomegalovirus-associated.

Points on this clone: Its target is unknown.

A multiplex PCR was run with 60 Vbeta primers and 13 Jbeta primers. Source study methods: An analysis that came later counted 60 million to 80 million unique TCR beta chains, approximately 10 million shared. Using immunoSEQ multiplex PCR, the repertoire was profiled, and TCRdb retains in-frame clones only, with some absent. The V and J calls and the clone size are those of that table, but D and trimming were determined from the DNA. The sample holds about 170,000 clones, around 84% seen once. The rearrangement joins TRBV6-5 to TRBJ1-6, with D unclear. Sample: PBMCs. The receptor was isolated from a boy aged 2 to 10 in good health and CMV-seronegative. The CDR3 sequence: CASSPRTLNSPLHF. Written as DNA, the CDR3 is TGTGCCAGCAGTCCGAGGACTCTAAATTCACCCCTCCACTTT.